This passage covers 27 T cell receptor beta chains from one sample sequenced in a study of blood T cells in healthy people across ages. For the second PCR, which ran for roughly 6 to 12 cycles, a sample-barcoded 5' primer and a J-beta primer mix were used. In TCRdb, the 5' RACE reads were re-called with MiXCR into one record per CDR3 protein. This table has 800,000 to 950,000 distinct CDR3 sequences, under 40% appearing once. The sequenced material came from blood. These receptors were obtained from a man in his late teens or twenties in good health.

This clonotype was detected once. The V gene is TRBV20-1, the J gene TRBJ2-1; D is perhaps TRBD1 (5 bases). Germline lookup yields CDR1 DFQATT and CDR2 SNEGSKA (reference sequence). The CDR3 extends over 14 amino acids. Between the trimmed V and J ends, which lost 6 bases and 11 bases, there was a span of 23 bases. DNA of the CDR3: TGCAGTGCGACCGACAGAGTCCGTATGGATAAGCAGTTCTTC. It yields the protein CSATDRVRMDKQFF.

This clonotype was counted at least ten times. The genes are TRBV28 and TRBJ2-6, with a weak D call TRBD2 (5 bases). CDR3 size: 18 residues. Trimming stripped 0 bases from V and 1 base from J, with 13 bases between. Germline V CDR1 and CDR2: MDHEN, SYDVKM. CDR3 in DNA: TGTGCCAGCAGTTTATGGGCAGACTACAAGTCTGGGGCCAACGTCCTGACTTTC. The encoded protein is CASSLWADYKSGANVLTF.

This clonotype was counted many times. The V call is TRBV4-3, the J call TRBJ2-1; no clear D. The CDR3 consists of 14 residues. CDR1 LGHNA and CDR2 YSLEER come from the germline V gene. The V gene lost 1 base and the J gene lost 8 bases, with 12 bases spanning the gap. In DNA form, the CDR3 reads TGCGCCAGCAGCCAAGGTCCGAACGGCGATGAGCAGTTCTTC. Its protein product is CASSQGPNGDEQFF.

This clonotype was seen a few times. The chain is built from TRBV2 and TRBJ2-1, with 7 positions matching TRBD1. The V and J ends lost 11 bases and 7 bases, in that order; junction bases with no gene match: 8. Per the germline V gene, CDR1 is SNHLY and CDR2 is FYNNEI. CDR3 length: 12 amino acids. This chain's CDR3 is CAGQDRRNEQFF. CDR3 in DNA: TGTGCCGGACAGGACAGGCGAAATGAGCAGTTCTTC. Using reference TRBV2 and TRBJ2-1 for the parts outside the CDR3, the full variable domain is EPEVTQTPSHQVTQMGQEVILRCVPISNHLYFYWYRQILGQKVEFLVSFYNNEISEKSEIFDDQFSVERPDGSNFTLKIRSTKLEDSAMYFCAGQDRRNEQFFGPGTRLTVL.

This clonotype was seen ten or more times. V and J are TRBV9 and TRBJ2-5; unclear D gene. CDR3 length: 13 amino acids. Germline V CDR1 and CDR2: SGDLS, YYNGEE. V was clipped by 5 bases and J by 1 base, with 9 bases between them. The CDR3 bases are TGTGCCAGCAGTCCAAGCCCCCAAGAGACCCAGTACTTC. Protein: CASSPSPQETQYF.

This clonotype was picked up a small number of times. V is TRBV12-3 or TRBV12-4 and J is TRBJ1-4; D might be TRBD1 (6 bases). Trimming stripped 6 bases from V and 5 bases from J, with 13 bases between. The CDR3 consists of 14 residues. The CDR3 region is CASRTTGLNEKLFF. The DNA of the CDR3 is TGTGCCAGCAGGACGACAGGCCTCAATGAAAAACTGTTTTTT.

This clonotype has just a few counts. J is TRBJ1-1 and V is TRBV12-3 or TRBV12-4; D not certain. There are 11 residues in the CDR3. Trimming took 4 bases from V and 11 from J, leaving 11 bases between them. This CDR3 is CASSSGRLAFF. As DNA, the CDR3 is TGTGCCAGCAGTTCGGGGAGGCTGGCTTTCTTT.

The V gene is TRBV9, the J gene TRBJ1-2; D is unresolved. Looked up from germline, CDR1 is SGDLS and CDR2 is YYNGEE. The CDR3 runs to 14 residues. The germline V and J ends were trimmed by 0 bases and 1 base, with 7 bases remaining between them. CDR3 sequence (DNA): TGTGCCAGCAGCGTAGAATCCTTTAACTATGGCTACACCTTC. This encodes CASSVESFNYGYTF.

The chain recombines TRBV20-1 with TRBJ2-7, with D maybe TRBD1 (6 bases). Germline V lookup: CDR1 DFQATT, CDR2 SNEGSKA (reference sequence). This CDR3 spans 14 amino acids. With 2 bases removed from V and 4 bases from J, the gap between germline ends came to 15 bases. The CDR3 DNA is TGCAGTGCTAGAAACCCCCAGGGGATGTACGAGCAGTACTTC. This sequence encodes CSARNPQGMYEQYF.

Only a few counts were recorded for this clonotype. The chain recombines TRBV18 with TRBJ1-1, with D possibly being TRBD1 (6 bases). Trimming took 6 bases from V and 1 from J, leaving 15 bases between them. CDR1 is KGHSH, CDR2 LQKENI, per germline. The CDR3 has 15 residues. In nucleotides, the CDR3 is TGTGCCAGCTCGCCGACCTCACAGGGGAACACTGAAGCTTTCTTT. Its translation is CASSPTSQGNTEAFF.

In the case of this clonotype: Just one base apart from a much larger clone, this may be a read error. This chain joins TRBV5-1 and TRBJ2-7, with 9 bases aligning to TRBD1. Germline V gene lookup returns CDR1 SGHRS and CDR2 YFSETQ. Trimming at V came to 2 bases and at J to 3 bases, leaving 6 bases not matched to a gene. CDR3 length: 15 amino acids. This chain's CDR3 is CASSFNRGRIYEQYF. CDR3 bases: TGCGCCAGCAGCTTCAACAGGGGGCGTATCTACGAGCAGTACTTC. Supplemented by reference TRBV5-1 and TRBJ2-7, the full variable domain reads KAGVTQTPRYLIKTRGQQVTLSCSPISGHRSVSWYQQTPGQGLQFLFEYFSETQRNKGNFPGRFSGRQFSNSRSEMNVSTLELGDSALYLCASSFNRGRIYEQYFGPGTRLTVT.

This chain joins TRBV13 and TRBJ1-1; unclear D gene. The CDR3 covers 15 residues. Trimming removed 0 bases at V and 1 base at J, with 9 bases between. From germline, CDR1 is PRHDT and CDR2 FYEKMQ (reference sequence). This CDR3 reads CASSLGTGKNTEAFF. As DNA, the CDR3 is TGTGCCAGCAGCTTAGGCACGGGAAAGAACACTGAAGCTTTCTTT.

Details on this clonotype: A much larger clonotype is one base distant, so this may be a read error. This chain connects TRBV6-5 to TRBJ2-5; tentative D call: TRBD1 (5 bases). This CDR3 is built from 13 residues. Germline V gives CDR1 MNHEY, CDR2 SVGAGI. CDR3 DNA sequence: TGTGCCAGCAGTGATGGCAGGGAAGAGATCCAGTACTTC. This codes for CASSDGREEIQYF.

The rearrangement links TRBV13 to TRBJ1-4, with no clear D. CDR3 size: 13 residues. V dropped 5 bases and J dropped 7 bases, with 11 bases sitting between them. Germline CDR1 and CDR2: PRHDT and FYEKMQ (reference sequence). The DNA of the CDR3 is TGTGCCAGCAGCACCTCCACGGGTGAAAAACTGTTTTTT. Protein: CASSTSTGEKLFF.

In DNA, the CDR3 is TGTGCCACCAGCGGGACGCAGGGCTATGGCTACACCTTC. The encoded protein is CATSGTQGYGYTF. V usage is TRBV15 and J usage is TRBJ1-2; D possibly corresponds to TRBD1 (5 bases). Per the germline V gene, CDR1 is LNHNV and CDR2 is YYDKDF (reference sequence). This CDR3 spans 13 amino acids. Trimming removed 5 bases at V and 4 bases at J, with 11 bases between. Variable domain in full (rest from reference TRBV15 and TRBJ1-2): DAMVIQNPRYQVTQFGKPVTLSCSQTLNHNVMYWYQQKSSQAPKLLFHYYDKDFNNEADTPDNFQSRRPNTSFCFLDIRSPGLGDTAMYLCATSGTQGYGYTFGSGTRLTVV.

Only a few counts were recorded for this clonotype. The gene calls are TRBV27 and TRBJ2-1, with D perhaps matching TRBD1 (5 bases). Germline CDR1 reads MNHEY; CDR2 reads SMNVEV (reference sequence). This CDR3 region has 16 residues. V was clipped by 5 bases and J by 4 bases, with 18 bases between them. The CDR3 bases are TGTGCCAGCAGTCCTCCCCAGGGCTCCCCTTACAATGAGCAGTTCTTC. This translates into CASSPPQGSPYNEQFF.

The sample holds a few counts of this clonotype. The chain employs TRBV13 and TRBJ2-7, with TRBD2 matching 7 bases. Trimming cost V 4 bases and J 5 bases; bases outside gene matches: 8. The CDR3 consists of 14 residues. Germline CDR1 reads PRHDT; CDR2 reads FYEKMQ (reference sequence). Here the CDR3 DNA reads TGTGCCAGCAGCTCCCGAACTGGGGGGGACGAGCAGTACTTC. Protein: CASSSRTGGDEQYF.

About this clonotype itself: A read error may explain this, as a much larger clone is one base away. The chain recombines TRBV4-3 with TRBJ1-2; 10 bases line up with TRBD1. CDR3 length equals 20 residues. V was pared by 4 bases and J by 5 bases, with 22 bases of the junction left unmatched. CDR1 is LGHNA, CDR2 YSLEER, per germline. CDR3 DNA: TGCGCCAGCAGCCCAGAACACCGAAGGGGACAGGGGCTTCCCGTTTATGGCTACACCTTC. Encoded protein: CASSPEHRRGQGLPVYGYTF.

The gene calls are TRBV5-1 and TRBJ1-4; no clear D. This CDR3 comprises 13 residues. Per the germline V gene, CDR1 is SGHRS and CDR2 is YFSETQ. V lost 5 bases, J lost 6 bases, and 11 bases lay in between. The CDR3 region is CASREVSDEKLFF. The CDR3 DNA follows: TGCGCCAGCAGAGAAGTGAGCGATGAAAAACTGTTTTTT.

The rearrangement uses TRBV6-1 and TRBJ1-4, with D perhaps TRBD1 (5 bases). Trimming stripped 1 base from V and 4 bases from J, with 19 bases between. The CDR3 length is 18 residues. The germline CDR1 and CDR2 sequences are MNHNS and SASEGT. The CDR3 sequence is CASSEVRRGPRLNEKLFF. The DNA for the CDR3 is TGTGCCAGCAGTGAAGTGAGGCGGGGACCGCGGCTTAATGAAAAACTGTTTTTT.

This clonotype was found a few times. This chain joins TRBV5-1 and TRBJ2-5; TRBD2 might be the D (5 bases). Between the trimmed V and J ends, which lost 0 bases and 0 bases, there was a span of 27 bases. Germline V gene sequence: CDR1 SGHRS, CDR2 YFSETQ. The CDR3 has 21 residues. As DNA, the CDR3 is TGCGCCAGCAGCTTGGAATCCGAGAGAACAGTACTTGGGAGCAACCAAGAGACCCAGTACTTC. This codes for CASSLESERTVLGSNQETQYF.

Details on this clonotype: The junction shows a germline mismatch at one end, possibly a read error. The chain employs TRBV7-9 and TRBJ2-1; D is ambiguous. CDR1 is SEHNR and CDR2 is FQNEAQ in the germline V gene (reference sequence). This CDR3 is built from 15 residues. The CDR3 spells CAGSLVLGSYNEQFF. The CDR3, as DNA: TGTGCCGGCAGCTTAGTTCTCGGGTCCTACAATGAGCAGTTCTTC.

This clonotype was counted only a few times. The V gene is TRBV6-5, the J gene TRBJ1-1, with TRBD1 as a possible D gene (5 bases). V was shortened by 6 bases and J by 1 base, with 9 bases between the two germline ends. Germline values: CDR1 MNHEY, CDR2 SVGAGI. The CDR3 loop spans 13 amino acids. The CDR3 spells CASRNGQNTEAFF. The CDR3 DNA is TGTGCCAGCAGAAATGGACAGAACACTGAAGCTTTCTTT.

This clonotype appeared once. Given a much more abundant clone one base away, this may be a read error. The chain employs TRBV7-2 and TRBJ2-5; TRBD1 agrees at 9 bases. The CDR3 length is 13 residues. Germline V gene data show CDR1 as SGHTA and CDR2 as FQGNSA. The J segment lost 10 bases and the V segment lost 5 bases, leaving 8 bases of the junction unmatched. The CDR3 loop reads CASSPQGAEGQYF. DNA of the CDR3: TGTGCCAGCAGCCCACAGGGGGCGGAGGGCCAGTACTTC.

V gene TRBV7-8 combines with J gene TRBJ2-4; TRBD2 is a possible D gene (5 bases). The CDR3 extends over 15 amino acids. V lost 2 bases to trimming and J lost 6 bases, with 14 bases between them. The germline V gene encodes CDR1 SGHVS and CDR2 FQNEAQ. CDR3 DNA sequence: TGTGCCAGCAGCTTACGTCTGGGTCGGGGAAACATTCAGTACTTC. It translates to CASSLRLGRGNIQYF.

The chain combines TRBV20-1 with TRBJ2-4; D is uncertain. Germline CDR1 is DFQATT and CDR2 is SNEGSKA (reference sequence). CDR3 length: 17 residues. The germline V and J ends were trimmed by 1 base and 1 base, with 17 bases remaining between them. CDR3 residues: CSARGSDTGPAKNIQYF. The CDR3 DNA sequence: TGCAGTGCTAGAGGATCCGATACGGGTCCGGCCAAAAACATTCAGTACTTC.

Note on this clonotype: Mismatch with germline at one junction end may stem from a read error. The chain links TRBV12-3 or TRBV12-4 to TRBJ1-6; D unresolved. The CDR3 covers 18 residues. Here the CDR3 DNA reads TGTGCCAGCAGTTTTCTCCCAGTCGGAACCTCCTATAATTCACCCCCCCACTTT. Amino acids: CASSFLPVGTSYNSPPHF.